Shown below are 20 T cell receptor beta chains from a single sample sequenced in a study of early T cells in non-severe SARS-CoV-2 infection. TCRdb reanalysed the 5' RACE reads using MiXCR and keeps one entry per CDR3 protein. Here the sample spans 77,000 or so distinct CDR3 sequences, more than 14% being singletons. The sequencing here drew on whole blood, taken at baseline. The receptor set was obtained from an adult who was a healthcare worker with PCR-confirmed SARS-CoV-2 infection or an uninfected control (not recorded which).

This clonotype has at least ten counts. The chain recombines TRBV5-4 with TRBJ2-1; TRBD2 matches 16 bases. The junction had 4 bases not matched to a gene; V was cut back by 4 bases and J by 3 bases. The CDR3 sequence is 17 residues long. CDR1 and CDR2 (germline): SGHNT, YYREEE (reference sequence). The CDR3 here is CASSTGTSGRGYNEQFF. The DNA for the CDR3 is TGTGCCAGCAGCACGGGGACTAGCGGGAGGGGCTACAATGAGCAGTTCTTC.

The chain joins TRBV2 to TRBJ1-1, with D tentatively TRBD1 (6 bases). Germline CDR1 is SNHLY and CDR2 is FYNNEI. This CDR3 has 13 residues. CDR3 coding DNA: TGTGCTTTTCGGAGGGGGGAGGTGACTGAAGCTTTCTTT. This encodes CAFRRGEVTEAFF.

The CDR3 DNA sequence: TGCGCCAGCAGCTTGCAGGGAACCTACGAGCAGTACTTC. Protein product: CASSLQGTYEQYF. The genes are TRBV5-1 and TRBJ2-7; D is perhaps TRBD1 (5 bases). V was cut by 1 base and J by 2 bases, with 7 bases left in between. The CDR3 runs to 13 residues. Germline V gives CDR1 SGHRS, CDR2 YFSETQ.

The rearrangement links TRBV27 to TRBJ2-2; maybe TRBD1 (5 bases). The ends were cut back, 7 bases at V and 5 bases at J, with 20 bases in the middle. The CDR3 contains 16 residues. CDR1 MNHEY and CDR2 SMNVEV come from the germline V gene (reference sequence). The CDR3 loop reads CASTSRQGLLTGELFF. CDR3 in DNA: TGTGCCAGCACTAGTCGTCAGGGATTATTGACCGGGGAGCTGTTTTTT.

This clonotype was picked up many times. The chain carries TRBV6-5 and TRBJ2-3; 7 positions match TRBD1. The V gene end was trimmed by 6 bases and the J gene end by 0 bases; junction bases not matched to a gene: 6. Germline CDR1 MNHEY, CDR2 SVGAGI. The CDR3 spans 15 residues. The DNA of the CDR3 is TGTGCCAGCAGATCTACAGGGGTCAGCACAGATACGCAGTATTTT. Amino acids: CASRSTGVSTDTQYF.

This clonotype appeared many times. The V call is TRBV12-3 or TRBV12-4, the J call TRBJ2-7, with D possibly matching TRBD2 (5 bases). The CDR3 totals 14 residues. V lost 2 bases to trimming and J lost 3 bases, with 11 bases between them. The CDR3 DNA reads TGTGCCAGCAGTTTAACGGCTAGCAGCTACGAGCAGTACTTC. Translation gives CASSLTASSYEQYF.

Ten or more counts support this clonotype. The chain is built from TRBV28 and TRBJ1-1; no clear D. The CDR3 runs 13 residues. Germline V gene lookup returns CDR1 MDHEN and CDR2 SYDVKM. Trimming took off 7 bases at V and 6 bases at J, with 15 bases between the two ends. The CDR3 bases are TGTGCCAGCACCCCCCCGGGGAGGGCTGAAGCTTTCTTT. Encoded protein: CASTPPGRAEAFF.

This clonotype was recorded once. The V gene is TRBV3-1, the J gene TRBJ2-2, with 8 positions matching TRBD2. CDR3 length: 17 residues. Germline-derived CDR1 and CDR2 are LGHDT and YNNKEL (reference sequence). The ends lost 4 bases at V and 4 bases at J; junction bases unmatched: 11. The CDR3 DNA reads TGTGCCAGCAGCCTCCTTTGGAGCGGGAGTAGCACCGGGGAGCTGTTTTTT. Encoded protein: CASSLLWSGSSTGELFF. Full variable domain (missing parts from reference TRBV3-1 and TRBJ2-2): DTAVSQTPKYLVTQMGNDKSIKCEQNLGHDTMYWYKQDSKKFLKIMFSYNNKELIINETVPNRFSPKSPDKAHLNLHINSLELGDSAVYFCASSLLWSGSSTGELFFGEGSRLTVL.

This clonotype has a count of ten or more. The gene calls are TRBV9 and TRBJ2-1; 16 bases are shared with TRBD2. V dropped 0 bases and J dropped 8; count of bases not matched to a gene: 5. The CDR3 has 17 amino acids. CDR1 is SGDLS and CDR2 is YYNGEE in the germline V gene. The DNA of the CDR3 is TGTGCCAGCAGCGTAGTCGGGACTAGCGGGAGGGCCGATGAGCAGTTCTTC. Translating gives CASSVVGTSGRADEQFF.

This clonotype was counted many times. V is TRBV3-1 and J is TRBJ1-1, with D possibly matching TRBD1 (5 bases). Germline V gene sequence: CDR1 LGHDT, CDR2 YNNKEL (reference sequence). There are 12 residues in the CDR3. V was cut by 4 bases and J by 9 bases, with 12 bases left in between. In nucleotides, the CDR3 is TGTGCCAGCAGCCCAGGGTACGGGAAAGCTTTCTTT. Protein: CASSPGYGKAFF.

The rearrangement joins TRBV18 to TRBJ1-3; D gene unclear. Trimming cost V 2 bases and J 3 bases, with 8 bases left between them. In germline, CDR1 is KGHSH, CDR2 LQKENI. The length of the CDR3 is 14 residues. CDR3 residues: CASSPRENGNTIYF. DNA of the CDR3: TGTGCCAGCTCACCAAGGGAGAATGGAAACACCATATATTTT.

CDR3 sequence reads: CASSHDDTGELFF. CDR3 bases: TGTGCCAGCAGCCACGATGACACCGGGGAGCTGTTTTTT. The chain recombines TRBV7-6 with TRBJ2-2; D ambiguous. The ends were cut back, 5 bases at V and 3 bases at J, with 7 bases in the middle. The CDR3 is 13 residues long. Germline V CDR1 and CDR2: SGHVS, FNYEAQ.

With respect to this clonotype: A much larger clone is a single base away; this may be a read error. The chain joins TRBV20-1 to TRBJ2-7; a weak D match, TRBD1 (6 bases). The J call could be wrong; TRBJ2-1 is a better fit for the DNA end. Germline V gives CDR1 DFQATT, CDR2 SNEGSKA (reference sequence). This CDR3 is 13 amino acids long. The CDR3 nucleotides are TGCAGTGCTAGAGGCAGGGGAAGAGGCGAGCAGTTCTTC. It codes for CSARGRGRGEQFF.

In this sample, this clonotype turned up a few times. V and J are TRBV7-2 and TRBJ1-6, with 7 bases fitting TRBD1. V shed 2 bases and J 8 bases; nucleotides not matched to a gene: 3. This CDR3 has 14 amino acids. Germline lookup yields CDR1 SGHTA and CDR2 FQGNSA. In DNA form, the CDR3 reads TGTGCCAGCAGCTTACTCCAGGGGGATTCACCCCTCCACTTT. It specifies CASSLLQGDSPLHF.

This clonotype came up a few times. The chain carries TRBV30 and TRBJ1-5; the D gene is possibly TRBD1 (6 bases). This CDR3 has 13 amino acids. Germline-derived CDR1 and CDR2 are GTSNPN and SVGIG (reference sequence). V dropped 2 bases and J dropped 4 bases, with 9 bases sitting between them. CDR3 nucleotides: TGTGCCTGGAGTCCGGACAGAAATCAGCCCCAGCATTTT. Translation: CAWSPDRNQPQHF. Together with reference TRBV30 and TRBJ1-5, the CDR3 gives the full variable domain: SQTIHQWPATLVQPVGSPLSLECTVEGTSNPNLYWYRQAAGRGLQLLFYSVGIGQISSEVPQNLSASRPQDRQFILSSKKLLLSDSGFYLCAWSPDRNQPQHFGDGTRLSIL.

This clonotype appeared a few times. CDR3 sequence (DNA): TGTGCCAGTATTCCACAGCGCTCTATTTACAATGAGCAGTTCTTC. This sequence encodes CASIPQRSIYNEQFF. The rearrangement joins TRBV2 to TRBJ2-1; D gene ambiguous. CDR1 SNHLY and CDR2 FYNNEI come from the germline V gene. The CDR3 has 15 amino acids. With 9 bases removed from V and 4 bases from J, the gap between germline ends came to 19 bases.

This clonotype was detected only a few times. The chain uses TRBV11-2 and TRBJ2-3; no clear D gene. This CDR3 comprises 17 residues. The germline V and J ends were trimmed by 5 bases and 3 bases, with 21 bases remaining between them. Germline values: CDR1 SGHAT, CDR2 FQNNGV. In nucleotides, the CDR3 is TGTGCCAGCAGCCCCCAGTTAGCCCCGCGGTTGACAGATACGCAGTATTTT. It translates to CASSPQLAPRLTDTQYF.

V gene TRBV11-2 combines with J gene TRBJ2-5, with D perhaps matching TRBD2 (7 bases). From germline, CDR1 is SGHAT and CDR2 FQNNGV. The V and J ends lost 1 base and 5 bases respectively, with 17 bases between them. The CDR3 runs 16 residues. This chain's CDR3 is CASSLVRGAGDETQYF. The CDR3 coding sequence is TGTGCCAGCAGCTTAGTCCGGGGGGCAGGGGATGAGACCCAGTACTTC.

Many counts were recorded for this clonotype. The gene calls are TRBV7-9 and TRBJ2-5; tentatively, D is TRBD1 or TRBD2 (5 bases each). The CDR3 length is 13 residues. Deletions cut 1 base from V and 4 bases from J, with 7 bases between. CDR1 is SEHNR, CDR2 FQNEAQ, per germline (reference sequence). CDR3: CASSLVGGETQYF. The CDR3 bases are TGTGCCAGCAGCTTAGTTGGGGGAGAGACCCAGTACTTC.

In this sample, this clonotype turned up a few times. This chain uses TRBV2 with TRBJ2-2, with D perhaps TRBD1 or TRBD2 (5 bases each). CDR1 and CDR2 (germline): SNHLY, FYNNEI. The CDR3 covers 12 residues. With 7 bases removed from V and 7 bases from J, the gap between germline ends came to 10 bases. The CDR3: CASTLGVGELFF. In nucleotides, the CDR3 is TGTGCCAGCACCCTGGGGGTCGGGGAGCTGTTTTTT.